The 18 T cell receptor beta chains below all came from one sample that was sequenced in a study of cytomegalovirus exposure and HLA in healthy donors. The PCR employed 60 Vbeta primers together with 13 Jbeta primers. The repertoire was sequenced with immunoSEQ multiplex PCR; TCRdb's copy has only in-frame clones and lacks some. The profile shows fewer than 75,000 clones, about 81% of them singletons. The sequenced material came from PBMCs. Every receptor here comes from a man aged 65 to 79 in good health and CMV-seronegative.

The rearrangement joins TRBV19 to TRBJ2-4, with 7 bases that match TRBD1. Germline loops: CDR1 LNHDA, CDR2 SQIVND (reference sequence). The length of the CDR3 is 15 residues. The V and J ends lost 6 bases and 4 bases, in that order; junction bases with no gene match: 9. The CDR3 here is CASSHPGTAKNIQYF. In nucleotides, the CDR3 is TGTGCCAGTAGCCACCCCGGGACAGCTAAAAACATTCAGTACTTC.

This chain uses TRBV9 with TRBJ2-2; TRBD1 might be the D (5 bases). CDR1 SGDLS and CDR2 YYNGEE come from the germline V gene. Trimming left V 3 bases short and J 5 bases short, with 11 bases between. CDR3 length: 14 residues. In nucleotides, the CDR3 is TGTGCCAGCAGCGAACATGGACAAACCGGGGAGCTGTTTTTT. This gives the protein CASSEHGQTGELFF.

The CDR3: CASSIQTSGQETQYF. The CDR3 DNA follows: TGTGCCAGTAGTATTCAGACTAGCGGCCAAGAGACCCAGTACTTC. J is TRBJ2-5 and V is TRBV19, with TRBD2 matching 9 bases. The CDR3 totals 15 residues. Germline CDR1 is LNHDA and CDR2 is SQIVND (reference sequence). Trimming at V came to 3 bases and at J to 1 base, leaving 3 bases not matched to a gene.

There are a few counts of this clone. J is TRBJ1-6 and V is TRBV7-2; D remains unclear. Germline CDR1 is SGHTA and CDR2 is FQGNSA. Trimming shortened V by 3 bases and J by 6 bases, and 12 bases separated the two germline ends. This CDR3 has 15 amino acids. Here the CDR3 DNA reads TGTGCCAGCAGCTTGGCAAGCCGGAGTAATTCACCCCTCCACTTT. Residues: CASSLASRSNSPLHF.

This clone has only a few counts. The chain uses TRBV19 and TRBJ2-5; no clear D gene. Trimming stripped 3 bases from V and 1 base from J, with 9 bases between. CDR1 is LNHDA and CDR2 is SQIVND in the germline V gene (reference sequence). The CDR3 spans 14 residues. CDR3 loop: CASSMVASQETQYF. CDR3 DNA sequence: TGTGCCAGTAGTATGGTAGCTAGCCAAGAGACCCAGTACTTC.

The rearrangement joins TRBV7-2 to TRBJ2-7; 9 bases are a match to TRBD1. The CDR3 totals 14 residues. The V and J ends lost 4 bases and 4 bases, in that order; junction bases with no gene match: 5. Germline CDR1 SGHTA, CDR2 FQGNSA. The CDR3 here is CASSYGTGTYEQYF. Here the CDR3 DNA reads TGTGCCAGCAGCTACGGGACAGGGACATACGAGCAGTACTTC.

This clone has only one observation. The chain joins TRBV30 to TRBJ2-2, with 8 positions matching TRBD2. Germline V gives CDR1 GTSNPN, CDR2 SVGIG (reference sequence). With V trimmed by 8 bases and J by 3 bases, 8 bases remained unmatched. The CDR3 contains 14 residues. The CDR3 region is CAGKAGVDTGELFF. Written as DNA, the CDR3 is TGTGCCGGAAAAGCGGGAGTTGACACCGGGGAGCTGTTTTTT.

This chain links TRBV5-1 with TRBJ2-7; TRBD2 agrees at 8 bases. The CDR3 runs to 15 residues. V lost 3 bases, J lost 4 bases, and 9 bases stayed unmatched. Per the germline V gene, CDR1 is SGHRS and CDR2 is YFSETQ. The CDR3 coding sequence is TGCGCCAGCAGCTCGGACCCGGGGGGGGCATACGAGCAGTACTTC. It codes for CASSSDPGGAYEQYF. Supplemented by reference TRBV5-1 and TRBJ2-7, the full variable domain reads KAGVTQTPRYLIKTRGQQVTLSCSPISGHRSVSWYQQTPGQGLQFLFEYFSETQRNKGNFPGRFSGRQFSNSRSEMNVSTLELGDSALYLCASSSDPGGAYEQYFGPGTRLTVT.

The CDR3, as DNA: TGTGCCAGCAGTTACGAGGGGGGGTCGCCCAATGAGCAGTTCTTC. It encodes CASSYEGGSPNEQFF. The V and J genes are TRBV6-5 and TRBJ2-1; perhaps TRBD2 as D (7 bases). The CDR3 has 15 residues. CDR1 is MNHEY and CDR2 is SVGAGI in the germline V gene. Trimming removed 2 bases at V and 6 bases at J, with 14 bases between.

The chain links TRBV28 to TRBJ2-6; TRBD1 aligns across 8 bases. Losses at the gene ends were 8 bases for V and 4 bases for J; bases not matched to a gene: 7. Per the germline V gene, CDR1 is MDHEN and CDR2 is SYDVKM. CDR3 size: 15 residues. CDR3 sequence reads: CASAQGGVGANVLTF. CDR3 bases: TGTGCCAGCGCACAGGGGGGTGTCGGGGCCAACGTCCTGACTTTC.

The chain has TRBV27 and TRBJ2-7; D call uncertain. The CDR3 sequence is 14 residues long. With 2 bases removed from V and 3 bases from J, the gap between germline ends came to 11 bases. CDR1 is MNHEY and CDR2 is SMNVEV in the germline V gene (reference sequence). The CDR3 nucleotides read TGTGCCAGCAGTTTAGCCGACAAACTCTACGAGCAGTACTTC. Translated: CASSLADKLYEQYF.

This clone was seen once. The gene calls are TRBV18 and TRBJ1-1, with a weak D call TRBD1 (6 bases). CDR3 length: 14 residues. Germline V gene lookup returns CDR1 KGHSH and CDR2 LQKENI. Trimming pared 6 bases from V and 6 bases from J, leaving 17 bases between. CDR3 in DNA: TGTGCCAGCTCCGCAGGGGAGGGTGGCTCTGAAGCTTTCTTT. This encodes CASSAGEGGSEAFF.

This clone was observed once. As DNA, the CDR3 is TGTGCCAGTAGTACGGGGAACCAAGAGACCCAGTACTTC. Amino acids: CASSTGNQETQYF. The V and J genes are TRBV19 and TRBJ2-5; a possible D gene is TRBD2 (5 bases). The CDR3 has 13 residues. V shed 4 bases and J shed 0 bases, with 6 bases lying between them. Germline V gene lookup returns CDR1 LNHDA and CDR2 SQIVND (reference sequence). The complete variable domain, with remaining parts taken from reference TRBV19 and TRBJ2-5, reads DGGITQSPKYLFRKEGQNVTLSCEQNLNHDAMYWYRQDPGQGLRLIYYSQIVNDFQKGDIAEGYSVSREKKESFPLTVTSAQKNPTAFYLCASSTGNQETQYFGPGTRLLVL.

Of note for this clone: Relative to the germline gene, one junction end is altered; a read error may explain this. The genes are TRBV12-5 and TRBJ1-1; D remains ambiguous. Germline assignment: CDR1 LGHNT and CDR2 FRNRAP. The CDR3 runs 13 residues. The DNA of the CDR3 is TGTGCTAATGGTCCTGAGAGGAGCACTGAAGCTTTCTTT. It codes for CANGPERSTEAFF.

The V gene is TRBV19, the J gene TRBJ2-1, with 7 bases lining up with TRBD1. Germline V lookup: CDR1 LNHDA, CDR2 SQIVND (reference sequence). The V gene end was trimmed by 5 bases and the J gene end by 6 bases; junction bases not matched to a gene: 7. CDR3 length: 14 residues. CDR3 sequence reads: CASSLRQGTNEQFF. Written as DNA, the CDR3 is TGTGCCAGTAGTCTCAGACAGGGAACCAATGAGCAGTTCTTC. Together with reference TRBV19 and TRBJ2-1, the CDR3 gives the full variable domain: DGGITQSPKYLFRKEGQNVTLSCEQNLNHDAMYWYRQDPGQGLRLIYYSQIVNDFQKGDIAEGYSVSREKKESFPLTVTSAQKNPTAFYLCASSLRQGTNEQFFGPGTRLTVL.

The chain joins TRBV10-2 to TRBJ2-2, with 12 positions matching TRBD1. After removal of 5 bases from V and 7 bases from J, the junction contained 14 bases not matched to a gene. Per the germline V gene, CDR1 is WSHSY and CDR2 is SAAADI. The CDR3 is 18 amino acids. CDR3 in amino acids: CASSSYPGQGARNGELFF. CDR3 DNA sequence: TGCGCCAGCAGTTCTTACCCGGGACAGGGGGCGCGGAACGGGGAGCTGTTTTTT.

This chain connects TRBV7-2 to TRBJ2-7; D is unresolved. The V gene's germline CDR1 is SGHTA and CDR2 FQGNSA. The CDR3 length is 12 residues. The V end was cut by 3 bases, the J end by 5 bases, with 8 bases between. The CDR3 here is CASSLTVHEQYF. CDR3 DNA: TGTGCCAGCAGCTTGACTGTCCACGAGCAGTACTTC. Drawing the rest from reference TRBV7-2 and TRBJ2-7, the complete variable domain is GAGVSQSPSNKVTEKGKDVELRCDPISGHTALYWYRQSLGQGLEFLIYFQGNSAPDKSGLPSDRFSAERTGGSVSTLTIQRTQQEDSAVYLCASSLTVHEQYFGPGTRLTVT.

The chain couples TRBV7-9 to TRBJ2-7; 7 positions match TRBD1. V lost 5 bases, J lost 5 bases, and 9 bases stayed unmatched. CDR1 is SEHNR and CDR2 is FQNEAQ in the germline V gene (reference sequence). This CDR3 contains 14 residues. The CDR3 bases are TGTGCCAGCAGCCTGACAGGGATGAAGGACGAGCAGTACTTC. It specifies CASSLTGMKDEQYF.